Below, 30 T cell receptor beta chains from the same sample are listed, as sequenced in a study of cytotoxic CD8 clonotypes in ibrutinib-treated CLL. Sequenced by immunoSEQ multiplex PCR; TCRdb stores in-frame clones only, minus some. The data contain roughly 200,000 clones, 75% to 85% of them singletons. The sequences come from PBMCs, collected after 12 months of ibrutinib treatment. All receptors come from a human donor with chronic lymphocytic leukemia.

This clone was counted between two and nine times. This sequence joins TRBV5-1 and TRBJ2-5; TRBD1 aligns across 11 bases. J lost 5 bases, V lost 4 bases, and 7 bases had no gene match. Germline V gene data show CDR1 as SGHRS and CDR2 as YFSETQ. The CDR3 runs to 15 residues. The CDR3 DNA reads TGCGCCAGCAGCCAGGGACAGGGGGGAACGGAGACCCAGTACTTC. Protein product: CASSQGQGGTETQYF.

This clone appeared a single time. Other DNA sequences in the sample encode the same CDR3. This rearrangement joins TRBV18 to TRBJ2-1; D is unclear. In germline, CDR1 is KGHSH, CDR2 LQKENI. CDR3 length equals 15 residues. The ends were cut back, 3 bases at V and 0 bases at J, with 9 bases in the middle. CDR3 loop: CASSPDRSSYNEQFF. CDR3 nucleotides: TGTGCCAGCTCACCTGACCGGAGCTCCTACAATGAGCAGTTCTTC.

The genes are TRBV30 and TRBJ1-1; no reliable D call. This CDR3 comprises 15 residues. Germline V gene data show CDR1 as GTSNPN and CDR2 as SVGIG (reference sequence). The ends were cut back, 1 base at V and 5 bases at J, with 17 bases in the middle. CDR3 sequence: CAWSGPGDWRTEAFF. CDR3 nucleotide sequence: TGTGCCTGGAGTGGCCCCGGAGATTGGCGGACTGAAGCTTTCTTT.

The CDR3 nucleotides are TGTGCCAGTAGTCCCCGGGGACAGGGGGATGGCTACACCTTC. Translation: CASSPRGQGDGYTF. The J gene is TRBJ1-2, the V gene TRBV19, with 11 bases identical to TRBD1. V trimming: 5 bases; J trimming: 6 bases; junction bases outside the gene matches: 5. The CDR3 has 14 residues. Germline CDR1 LNHDA, CDR2 SQIVND (reference sequence).

A single count supports this clone. This chain uses TRBV27 with TRBJ2-5; D is undetermined. The germline V gene has CDR1 MNHEY and CDR2 SMNVEV (reference sequence). V lost 6 bases and J 5 bases, leaving 13 bases between the germline ends. The CDR3 runs 13 residues. The chain's CDR3 is CASSLGYGETQYF. DNA for the CDR3: TGTGCCAGCAGCTTAGGTTACGGGGAGACCCAGTACTTC.

V is TRBV11-2 and J is TRBJ2-1; 7 nucleotides line up with TRBD2. The CDR3 runs to 16 residues. V lost 5 bases to trimming and J lost 9 bases; unmatched junction nucleotides: 16. Germline loops: CDR1 SGHAT, CDR2 FQNNGV. CDR3 amino acids: CASSPTRQSGGTEQFF. As DNA, the CDR3 is TGTGCCAGCAGCCCTACCCGGCAGTCGGGAGGCACTGAGCAGTTCTTC.

The CDR3 nucleotides read TGTGCCACCAGCAGAGGGGGGGAGTTGTCCTACGAGCAGTACTTC. Protein product: CATSRGGELSYEQYF. This chain links TRBV15 with TRBJ2-7; possibly TRBD2 for D (6 bases). Deletions cut 1 base from V and 1 base from J, with 11 bases between. In germline, CDR1 is LNHNV, CDR2 YYDKDF (reference sequence). This CDR3 spans 15 amino acids.

This chain uses TRBV4-1 with TRBJ2-2; D uncertain. Germline values: CDR1 MGHRA, CDR2 YSYEKL. V lost 1 base and J 6 bases, leaving 6 bases between the germline ends. This CDR3 has 13 residues. This chain's CDR3 is CASSQVEAGELFF. The CDR3 DNA sequence: TGCGCCAGCAGCCAAGTCGAGGCCGGGGAGCTGTTTTTT.

V is TRBV7-9 and J is TRBJ2-3; D possibly matches TRBD1 or TRBD2 (6 bases each). CDR3 size: 14 residues. V was clipped by 9 bases and J by 3 bases, with 16 bases between them. Germline V gene data show CDR1 as SEHNR and CDR2 as FQNEAQ (reference sequence). This CDR3 reads CASTGKGGTDTQYF. DNA for the CDR3: TGTGCCAGTACAGGGAAGGGGGGAACAGATACGCAGTATTTT. The entire variable domain, with the rest obtained from reference TRBV7-9 and TRBJ2-3, is as follows: DTGVSQNPRHKITKRGQNVTFRCDPISEHNRLYWYRQTLGQGPEFLTYFQNEAQLEKSRLLSDRFSAERPKGSFSTLEIQRTEQGDSAMYLCASTGKGGTDTQYFGPGTRLTVL.

The chain couples TRBV11-2 to TRBJ2-1, with 7 bases aligning to TRBD1. The ends lost 2 bases at V and 7 bases at J; junction bases unmatched: 5. There are 14 residues in the CDR3. Germline CDR1 is SGHAT and CDR2 is FQNNGV. The CDR3 DNA reads as TGTGCCAGCAGCTTATATGACAGGGCGAATGAGCAGTTCTTC. Protein sequence: CASSLYDRANEQFF.

The chain uses TRBV6-5 and TRBJ2-7; 7 positions agree with TRBD2. The CDR3 has 14 residues. V trimming: 7 bases; J trimming: 4 bases; junction bases outside the gene matches: 10. The germline V gene encodes CDR1 MNHEY and CDR2 SVGAGI. CDR3 region: CASTRGGGMYEQYF. As DNA, the CDR3 is TGTGCCAGCACGCGCGGGGGAGGAATGTACGAGCAGTACTTC.

In this sample, this clone turned up a few times. The chain employs TRBV6-1 and TRBJ1-5, with 8 bases lining up with TRBD1. CDR1 and CDR2 (germline): MNHNS, SASEGT. The ends lost 4 bases at V and 6 bases at J; junction bases unmatched: 5. This CDR3 spans 14 amino acids. This chain's CDR3 is CASSAGGEAQPQHF. The CDR3 DNA follows: TGTGCCAGCAGTGCAGGGGGCGAAGCTCAGCCCCAGCATTTT.

The chain joins TRBV11-2 to TRBJ1-2; TRBD1 is a possible D gene (5 bases). Deletions cut 4 bases from V and 8 bases from J, with 26 bases between. The germline V gene has CDR1 SGHAT and CDR2 FQNNGV. The CDR3 totals 17 residues. This CDR3 is CASSSYNSLRAMQGYTF. CDR3 bases: TGTGCCAGCAGCTCGTATAATTCCCTCAGGGCGATGCAGGGCTACACCTTC.

This chain joins TRBV19 and TRBJ1-5; 7 bases match TRBD1. The CDR3 has 14 residues. CDR1 is LNHDA and CDR2 is SQIVND in the germline V gene (reference sequence). J lost 7 bases, V lost 8 bases, and 11 bases had no gene match. CDR3 DNA: TGTGCCAGTGATCCACAGGGGAGGAGGCAGCCCCAGCATTTT. Its protein product is CASDPQGRRQPQHF.

The table lists this clone with a few counts. The chain recombines TRBV13 with TRBJ2-7; D not certain. CDR3 length equals 12 residues. Trimming pared 1 base from V and 7 bases from J, leaving 8 bases between. Germline values: CDR1 PRHDT, CDR2 FYEKMQ (reference sequence). CDR3 in DNA: TGTGCCAGCAGCTTAGCGGTCGGGGAGCAGTACTTC. Amino acids: CASSLAVGEQYF.

The sample holds one count of this clone. The V and J genes are TRBV5-1 and TRBJ1-1; 7 nucleotides agree with TRBD1. Germline V gene data show CDR1 as SGHRS and CDR2 as YFSETQ. The ends lost 1 base at V and 4 bases at J; junction bases unmatched: 7. This CDR3 region has 15 residues. The CDR3 sequence is CASSLSTGEVTEAFF. The CDR3 bases are TGCGCCAGCAGCTTGTCCACAGGGGAGGTCACTGAAGCTTTCTTT.

With regard to this clone: The junction departs from germline at one end; a sequencing error may be responsible. The chain recombines TRBV7-9 with TRBJ2-1, with 7 positions matching TRBD2. The germline V gene encodes CDR1 SEHNR and CDR2 FQNEAQ (reference sequence). The CDR3 covers 13 residues. The CDR3 nucleotides are TGTGCCAGCAGCTTACTCCTGCGGGAGCCCTCGGTCTTC. This translates into CASSLLLREPSVF. The full variable domain, in which reference TRBV7-9 and TRBJ2-1 provide the parts outside the CDR3, is DTGVSQNPRHKITKRGQNVTFRCDPISEHNRLYWYRQTLGQGPEFLTYFQNEAQLEKSRLLSDRFSAERPKGSFSTLEIQRTEQGDSAMYLCASSLLLREPSVFGPGTRLTVL.

This chain joins TRBV5-7 and TRBJ2-7; 8 positions agree with TRBD2. TRBV5-7 is classed as an ORF, of uncertain function. This CDR3 contains 14 residues. Unmatched junction bases numbered 10, after V lost 4 bases and J lost 7 bases. CDR3 DNA sequence: TGTGCCAGCAGCGCCCGGGGGGGGGCGAGGGAGCAGTACTTC. Translating gives CASSARGGAREQYF.

This clone was observed a single time. The J gene is TRBJ2-2, the V gene TRBV5-4, with TRBD2 identical over 13 bases. V was clipped by 4 bases and J by 5 bases; unmatched bases: 2. The CDR3 has 15 amino acids. Germline V gives CDR1 SGHNT, CDR2 YYREEE (reference sequence). This chain's CDR3 is CASSMGLAGTGELFF. CDR3 coding DNA: TGTGCCAGCAGCATGGGACTAGCGGGAACCGGGGAGCTGTTTTTT.

This chain's CDR3 is CASSIVGGQALRDYGYTF. The DNA of the CDR3 is TGTGCCAGTAGTATAGTCGGAGGACAGGCCCTTCGCGACTATGGCTACACCTTC. The genes are TRBV19 and TRBJ1-2; TRBD1 aligns across 7 bases. Trimming removed 1 base from V and 3 bases from J; junction bases left unmatched: 14. Germline loops: CDR1 LNHDA, CDR2 SQIVND (reference sequence). This CDR3 contains 18 residues.

CDR3 amino acids: CASSLGRGSYNEQFF. The CDR3, as DNA: TGTGCCAGCAGCCTGGGGCGGGGCTCCTACAATGAGCAGTTCTTC. The rearrangement uses TRBV2 and TRBJ2-1; D may be TRBD2 (6 bases). The CDR3 runs 15 residues. In germline, CDR1 is SNHLY, CDR2 FYNNEI. Trimming took 6 bases from V and 0 from J, leaving 12 bases between them.

This clone was seen only a few times. The V call is TRBV13, the J call TRBJ2-2; 10 nucleotides match TRBD1. The V segment lost 5 bases and the J segment 5 bases; nucleotides outside the gene matches: 8. This CDR3 spans 16 amino acids. Germline CDR1 PRHDT, CDR2 FYEKMQ (reference sequence). The DNA of the CDR3 is TGTGCCAGCAGCGCGACAGGGGGCAGTGGTACCGGGGAGCTGTTTTTT. Its protein product is CASSATGGSGTGELFF.

V is TRBV18 and J is TRBJ1-4; D gene uncertain. From germline, CDR1 is KGHSH and CDR2 LQKENI. V lost 3 bases and J lost 6, with 14 bases in between. The CDR3 is made up of 15 amino acids. CDR3 protein: CASSPLSGLDEKLFF. The CDR3 DNA reads TGTGCCAGCTCACCCCTTAGCGGCCTCGATGAAAAACTGTTTTTT. The variable domain in full, with the rest retrieved from reference TRBV18 and TRBJ1-4, is NAGVMQNPRHLVRRRGQEARLRCSPMKGHSHVYWYRQLPEEGLKFMVYLQKENIIDESGMPKERFSAEFPKEGPSILRIQQVVRGDSAAYFCASSPLSGLDEKLFFGSGTQLSVL.

As DNA, the CDR3 is TGCGCCAGCAGCTTGGAAGGGGGGATCACTGAAGCTTTCTTT. Amino acid sequence: CASSLEGGITEAFF. This chain connects TRBV5-1 to TRBJ1-1; D is possibly TRBD1 (6 bases). CDR3 length: 14 residues. From germline, CDR1 is SGHRS and CDR2 YFSETQ. V lost 0 bases to trimming and J lost 4 bases, with 10 bases between them.

In its sample, this clone was seen a few times. The V and J genes are TRBV5-5 and TRBJ1-2; possible D gene TRBD1, 5 bases. Germline loops: CDR1 SGHKS, CDR2 YYEKEE (reference sequence). The ends were cut back, 4 bases at V and 2 bases at J, with 21 bases in the middle. This CDR3 comprises 17 residues. The CDR3 sequence is CASSQDPGGKDNYGYTF. The CDR3 DNA sequence: TGTGCCAGCAGCCAAGACCCTGGGGGAAAGGACAACTATGGCTACACCTTC.

J is TRBJ1-2 and V is TRBV5-4; D possibly corresponds to TRBD1 (6 bases). The length of the CDR3 is 16 residues. The ends were cut back, 0 bases at V and 2 bases at J, with 14 bases in the middle. Per germline, CDR1 SGHNT and CDR2 YYREEE (reference sequence). In nucleotides, the CDR3 is TGTGCCAGCAGCTTGGGACAGGATCGTGGAAACTATGGCTACACCTTC. Translating gives CASSLGQDRGNYGYTF.

This chain links TRBV18 with TRBJ2-7, with TRBD1 matching 8 bases. With V trimmed by 5 bases and J by 5 bases, 8 bases remained unmatched. CDR1 KGHSH and CDR2 LQKENI come from the germline V gene. This CDR3 spans 14 amino acids. The CDR3 loop is CASSRDRRENEQYF. DNA of the CDR3: TGTGCCAGCTCAAGGGACAGGCGGGAAAACGAGCAGTACTTC.

This rearrangement joins TRBV5-1 to TRBJ2-1, with 12 nucleotides matching TRBD2. Per germline, CDR1 SGHRS and CDR2 YFSETQ. J lost 7 bases, V lost 4 bases, and 6 bases had no gene match. This CDR3 comprises 15 residues. The CDR3 region has the DNA TGCGCCAGCAGCCCGACTAGCGGGAGTTGGAATGAGCAGTTCTTC. Translating gives CASSPTSGSWNEQFF.

This clone was detected only once. This rearrangement joins TRBV18 to TRBJ2-3; 9 bases align to TRBD1. The V gene's germline CDR1 is KGHSH and CDR2 LQKENI. CDR3 length: 15 amino acids. V dropped 3 bases and J dropped 3; count of bases not matched to a gene: 4. The CDR3, as DNA: TGTGCCAGCTCACCCCGGACAGGGGAAACAGATACGCAGTATTTT. It yields the protein CASSPRTGETDTQYF.

The chain is built from TRBV5-1 and TRBJ2-1; 8 bases agree with TRBD2. The V and J ends lost 0 bases and 0 bases, in that order; junction bases with no gene match: 8. The CDR3 loop spans 18 amino acids. CDR1 and CDR2 from the germline V gene are SGHRS and YFSETQ. CDR3 amino acids: CASSLDPSGGYSYNEQFF. CDR3 DNA sequence: TGCGCCAGCAGCTTGGACCCCAGCGGGGGCTACTCCTACAATGAGCAGTTCTTC.